This paragraph covers one T cell receptor beta chain sequence. The sample belongs to a study of T cell responses to AZD1222 COVID-19 vaccine. Deletions cut 7 bases from V and 7 bases from J, with 11 bases between. This CDR3 is 11 amino acids long. Germline assignment: CDR1 DFQATT and CDR2 SNEGSKA (reference sequence). Combined were second doses at about 4 or about 12 weeks. Measured with immunoSEQ multiplex PCR; TCRdb has only the in-frame clones, and not every one. The sample includes fewer than 180,000 clones, approximately 90% seen only once; the top ten take about 3.2%. The receptor was isolated from an adult who received the AZD1222 COVID-19 vaccine. The sequencing used peripheral blood, collected 28 days after the second AZD1222 dose. The chain carries TRBV20-1 and TRBJ2-1; no definite D call. CDR3 DNA: TGCAGTGGAACTCTGAGGAATGAGCAGTTCTTC. The encoded protein is CSGTLRNEQFF.